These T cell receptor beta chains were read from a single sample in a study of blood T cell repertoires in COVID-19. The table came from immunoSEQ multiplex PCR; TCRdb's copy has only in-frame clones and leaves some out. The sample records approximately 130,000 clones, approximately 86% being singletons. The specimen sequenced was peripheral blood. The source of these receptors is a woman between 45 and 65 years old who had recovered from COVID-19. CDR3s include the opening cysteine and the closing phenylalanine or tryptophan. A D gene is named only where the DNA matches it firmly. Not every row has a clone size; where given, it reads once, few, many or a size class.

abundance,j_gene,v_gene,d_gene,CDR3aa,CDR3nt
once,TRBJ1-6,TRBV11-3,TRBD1,CASSRGQVDSPLHF,TGTGCCAGCAGCCGAGGACAGGTAGATTCACCCCTCCACTTT
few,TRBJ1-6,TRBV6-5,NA,CASSFDRAYNSPLHF,TGTGCCAGCAGTTTTGACAGAGCTTATAATTCACCCCTCCACTTT
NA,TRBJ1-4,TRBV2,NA,CASRGALGKLFF,TGTGCCAGCAGGGGGGCGCTAGGAAAACTGTTTTTT
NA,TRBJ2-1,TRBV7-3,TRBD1,CASSLNPPGQGVGSSYNEQFF,TGTGCCAGCAGCTTAAACCCGCCGGGACAGGGTGTAGGGAGCTCCTACAATGAGCAGTTCTTC
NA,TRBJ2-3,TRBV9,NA,CASSVWRGPPDTQYF,TGTGCCAGCAGCGTTTGGCGGGGGCCACCAGATACGCAGTATTTT
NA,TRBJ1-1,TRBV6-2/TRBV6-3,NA,CASSFSQNTEAFF,TGTGCCAGCAGTTTTAGCCAGAACACTGAAGCTTTCTTT
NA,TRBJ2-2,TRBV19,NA,CASKGQGLPGELFF,TGTGCCAGTAAGGGCCAGGGACTTCCCGGGGAGCTGTTTTTT
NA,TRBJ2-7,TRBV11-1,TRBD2,CASSFGRAQQYF,TGTGCCAGCAGCTTCGGGAGGGCCCAGCAGTACTTC
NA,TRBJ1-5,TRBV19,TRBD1,CASSAQGGNQPQHF,TGTGCCAGTAGTGCCCAGGGGGGCAATCAGCCCCAGCATTTT
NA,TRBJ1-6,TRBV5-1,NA,CASSLGVNNSPLHF,TGCGCCAGCAGCTTAGGGGTAAATAATTCACCCCTCCACTTT
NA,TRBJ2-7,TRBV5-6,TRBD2,CASSPAGGHHYEQYF,TGTGCCAGCAGCCCCGCGGGGGGACACCACTACGAGCAGTACTTC
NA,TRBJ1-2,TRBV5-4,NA,CASSQTSNYGYTF,TGTGCCAGCAGCCAAACATCGAACTATGGCTACACCTTC
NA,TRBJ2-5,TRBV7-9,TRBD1,CASSLARSTGAMETQYF,TGTGCCAGCAGCTTAGCTCGATCGACAGGGGCTATGGAGACCCAGTACTTC
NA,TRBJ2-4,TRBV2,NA,CASAGTPVAKNIQYF,TGTGCCAGCGCAGGGACACCCGTAGCCAAAAACATTCAGTACTTC
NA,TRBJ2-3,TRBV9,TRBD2,CASSVWRGGTDTQYF,TGTGCCAGCAGCGTTTGGCGGGGGGGCACAGATACGCAGTATTTT
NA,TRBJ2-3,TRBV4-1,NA,CASSPEQGPDTQYF,TGCGCCAGCAGCCCGGAGCAGGGTCCAGATACGCAGTATTTT
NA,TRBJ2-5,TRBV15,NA,CATSRVGQEETQYF,TGTGCCACCAGCAGAGTGGGGCAGGAAGAGACCCAGTACTTC
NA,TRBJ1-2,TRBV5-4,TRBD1,CASSLTQQGGNGYTF,TGTGCCAGCAGCTTGACCCAACAGGGGGGCAATGGCTACACCTTC
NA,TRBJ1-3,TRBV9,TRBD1,CASSGGQGGGNTIYF,TGTGCCAGCAGCGGAGGACAGGGGGGAGGAAACACCATATATTTT
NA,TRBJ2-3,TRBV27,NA,CASSPTRLVADTQYF,TGTGCCAGCAGTCCCACCCGACTAGTAGCAGATACGCAGTATTTT
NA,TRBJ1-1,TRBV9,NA,CASSPWTASEAFF,TGTGCCAGCAGCCCATGGACAGCCTCTGAAGCTTTCTTT
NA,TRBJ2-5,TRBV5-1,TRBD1,CASSRGTVQETQYF,TGCGCCAGCAGTAGAGGGACAGTACAAGAGACCCAGTACTTC